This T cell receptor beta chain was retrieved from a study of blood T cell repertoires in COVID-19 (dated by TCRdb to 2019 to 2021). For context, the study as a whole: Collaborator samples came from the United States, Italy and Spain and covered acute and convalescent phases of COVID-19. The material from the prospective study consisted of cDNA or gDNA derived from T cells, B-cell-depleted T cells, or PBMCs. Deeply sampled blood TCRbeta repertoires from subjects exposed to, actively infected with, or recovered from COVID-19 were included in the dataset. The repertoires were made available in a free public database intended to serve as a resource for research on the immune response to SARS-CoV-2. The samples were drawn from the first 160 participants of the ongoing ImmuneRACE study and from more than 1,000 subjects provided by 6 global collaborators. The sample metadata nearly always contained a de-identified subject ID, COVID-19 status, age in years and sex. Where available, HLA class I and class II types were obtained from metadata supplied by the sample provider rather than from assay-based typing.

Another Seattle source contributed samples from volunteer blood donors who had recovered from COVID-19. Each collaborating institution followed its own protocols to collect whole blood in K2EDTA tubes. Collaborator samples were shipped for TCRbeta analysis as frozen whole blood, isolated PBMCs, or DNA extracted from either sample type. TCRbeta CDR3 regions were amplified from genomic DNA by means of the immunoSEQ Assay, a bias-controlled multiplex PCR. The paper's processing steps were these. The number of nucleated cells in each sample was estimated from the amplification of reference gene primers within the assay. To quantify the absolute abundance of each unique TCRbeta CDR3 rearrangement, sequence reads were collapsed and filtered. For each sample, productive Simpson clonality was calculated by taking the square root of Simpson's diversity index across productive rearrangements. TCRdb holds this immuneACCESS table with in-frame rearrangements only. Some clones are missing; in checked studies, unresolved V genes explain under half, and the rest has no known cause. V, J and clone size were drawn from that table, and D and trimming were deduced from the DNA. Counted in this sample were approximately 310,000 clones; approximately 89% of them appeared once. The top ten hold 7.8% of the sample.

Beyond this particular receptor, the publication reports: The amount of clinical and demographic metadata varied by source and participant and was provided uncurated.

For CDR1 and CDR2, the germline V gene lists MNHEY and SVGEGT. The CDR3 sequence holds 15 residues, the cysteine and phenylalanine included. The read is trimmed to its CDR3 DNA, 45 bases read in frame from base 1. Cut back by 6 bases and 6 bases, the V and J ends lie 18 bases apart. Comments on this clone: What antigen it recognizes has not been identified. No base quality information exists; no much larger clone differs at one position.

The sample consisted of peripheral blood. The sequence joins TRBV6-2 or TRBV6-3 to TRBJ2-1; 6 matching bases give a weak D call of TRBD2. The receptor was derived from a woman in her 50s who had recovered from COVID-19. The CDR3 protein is CASSIGGGAANEQFF. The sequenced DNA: TGTGCCAGCAGCATCGGGGGAGGAGCGGCCAATGAGCAGTTCTTC.